This T cell receptor (beta chain) was found in a study of blood T cell repertoires in COVID-19. In the study overall: The United States, Italy and Spain supplied acute and convalescent COVID-19 samples. PBMCs, B-cell-depleted T cells, or T cells were the source of the cDNA or gDNA that made up the material.

Original processing methods: It was from reference gene primer amplification that nucleated cell counts were estimated. The protocol was immunoSEQ multiplex PCR, while the TCRdb copy is restricted to in-frame clones and leaves out a portion. V and J calls and clone size follow that table, whereas D and trimming were derived from the DNA. The sample lists about 220,000 clones, around 84% seen once, with about 3% in the top ten. The J segment lost 3 bases and the V segment lost 6 bases, leaving 9 bases of the junction unmatched. This CDR3 region has 15 residues. The germline CDR1 and CDR2 sequences are MDHEN and SYDVKM.

This receptor was taken from a man aged 45 to 65 who had recovered from COVID-19. The chain is built from TRBV28 and TRBJ2-7, with 9 bases aligning to TRBD2. The sample consisted of peripheral blood. CDR3 in amino acids: CASSPGPSGIYEQYF. The CDR3 coding sequence is TGTGCCAGCAGCCCTGGGCCTAGCGGGATCTACGAGCAGTACTTC.